This TCR beta chain was recorded in a study of shared T cell receptors in the human thymus. Clones were sequenced by immunoSEQ multiplex PCR, and TCRdb holds only the in-frame ones, with some missing. This table holds 630,000 or so clones, about 87% found once. The CDR3 has 17 residues. V lost 5 bases, J lost 1 base, and 18 bases lay in between. CDR1 is MNHEY and CDR2 is SMNVEV in the germline V gene (reference sequence). The same data also went into a second study, on human thymus T cells. That work adds: Corrective surgery for congenital heart defects was being performed on the healthy Finnish infants who were the donors. Thymus was obtained from resections taken during corrective heart surgery. Repertoires from thymus and blood appeared to show biased V and J gene usage. Related research described strongly overlapping thymic repertoires in unrelated people.

This receptor was obtained from a boy under two years old with a congenital heart defect. Sequences were obtained from thymocytes. V usage is TRBV27 and J usage is TRBJ2-4; D gene ambiguous. The CDR3 bases are TGTGCCAGCAGTCCGCAAGACCCCGAGGTCGCCAAAAACATTCAGTACTTC. Translating gives CASSPQDPEVAKNIQYF.